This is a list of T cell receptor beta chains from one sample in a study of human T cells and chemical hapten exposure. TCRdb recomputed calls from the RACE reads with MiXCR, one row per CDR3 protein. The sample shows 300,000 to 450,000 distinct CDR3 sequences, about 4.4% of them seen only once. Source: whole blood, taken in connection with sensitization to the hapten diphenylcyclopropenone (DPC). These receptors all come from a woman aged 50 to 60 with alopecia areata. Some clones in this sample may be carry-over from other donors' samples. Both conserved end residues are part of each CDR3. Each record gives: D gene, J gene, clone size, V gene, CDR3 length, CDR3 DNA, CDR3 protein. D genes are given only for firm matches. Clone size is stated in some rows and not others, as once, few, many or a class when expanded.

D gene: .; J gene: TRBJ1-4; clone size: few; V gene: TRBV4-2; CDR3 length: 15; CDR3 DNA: TGTGCCAGCAGCCAAGATCTGCTAACTAATGAAAAACTGTTTTTT; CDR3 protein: CASSQDLLTNEKLFF
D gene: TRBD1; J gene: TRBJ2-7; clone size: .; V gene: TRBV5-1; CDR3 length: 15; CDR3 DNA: TGCGCCAGCAGCTGGGGACAGGGAAGCTCCTACGAGCAGTACTTC; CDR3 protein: CASSWGQGSSYEQYF
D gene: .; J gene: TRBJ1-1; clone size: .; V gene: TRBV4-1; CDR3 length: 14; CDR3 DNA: TGCGCCAGCAGCAAGATTGACGGGAACACTGAAGCTTTCTTT; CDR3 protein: CASSKIDGNTEAFF
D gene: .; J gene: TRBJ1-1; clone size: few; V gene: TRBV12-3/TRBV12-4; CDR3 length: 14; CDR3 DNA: TGTGCCAGCAGTTTAAGTTTAAGAAGCACTGAAGCTTTCTTT; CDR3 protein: CASSLSLRSTEAFF
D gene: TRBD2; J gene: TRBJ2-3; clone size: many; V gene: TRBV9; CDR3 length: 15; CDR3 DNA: TGTGCCAGCGATCGGGGGGGCCGAGAAGGAGATACGCAGTATTTT; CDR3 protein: CASDRGGREGDTQYF
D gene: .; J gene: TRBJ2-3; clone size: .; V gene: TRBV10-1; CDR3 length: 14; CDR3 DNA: TGCGCCAGCAGTGATGTGGGAGTTGAAGATACGCAGTATTTT; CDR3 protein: CASSDVGVEDTQYF
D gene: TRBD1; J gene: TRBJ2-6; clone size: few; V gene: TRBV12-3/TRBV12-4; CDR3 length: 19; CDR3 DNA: TGTGCCAGCAGTTTCGGACGGACAGGCCGGTCCTCTGGGGCCAACGTCCTGACTTTC; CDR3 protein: CASSFGRTGRSSGANVLTF
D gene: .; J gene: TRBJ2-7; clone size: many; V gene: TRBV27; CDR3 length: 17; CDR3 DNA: TGTGCCAGCAGTTCCCTCCCCGATTTAAGTGCCTCCTACGAGCAGTACTTC; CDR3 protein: CASSSLPDLSASYEQYF
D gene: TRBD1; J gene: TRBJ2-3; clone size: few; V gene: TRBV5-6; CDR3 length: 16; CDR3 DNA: TGTGCCAGCAGCTACCTTAAAACGGGACAGAAAAATACGCAGTATTTT; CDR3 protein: CASSYLKTGQKNTQYF
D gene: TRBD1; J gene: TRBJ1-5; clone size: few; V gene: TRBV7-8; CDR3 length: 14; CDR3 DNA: TGTGCCAGCAGCGAGGGACAGCCCAATCAGCCCCAGCATTTT; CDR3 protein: CASSEGQPNQPQHF
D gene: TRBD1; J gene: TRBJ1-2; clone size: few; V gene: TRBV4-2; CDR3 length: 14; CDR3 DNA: TGTGCCAGCAGCCAAGAGGCTAGGGGGCGAGGCTACACCTTC; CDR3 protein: CASSQEARGRGYTF
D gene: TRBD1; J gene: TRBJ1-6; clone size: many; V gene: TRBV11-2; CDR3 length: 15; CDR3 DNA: TGTGCCAGCAGCTTAGCGGGACAGTCTAATTCACCCCTCCACTTT; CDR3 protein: CASSLAGQSNSPLHF
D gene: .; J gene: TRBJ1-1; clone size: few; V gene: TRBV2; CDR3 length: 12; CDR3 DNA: TGTGCCAGCAGTGGCCCGGGGGCTGAAGCTTTCTTT; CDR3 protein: CASSGPGAEAFF
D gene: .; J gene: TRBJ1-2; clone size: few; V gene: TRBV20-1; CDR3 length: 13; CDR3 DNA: TGCAGTGTTCGCAGAGAAGCTAACTATGGCTACACCTTC; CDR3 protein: CSVRREANYGYTF
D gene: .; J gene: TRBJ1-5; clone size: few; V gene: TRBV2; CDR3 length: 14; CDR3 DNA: TGTGCCAGCAGTGAAGCGAGGGGAAGGGAGCCCCAGCATTTT; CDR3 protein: CASSEARGREPQHF
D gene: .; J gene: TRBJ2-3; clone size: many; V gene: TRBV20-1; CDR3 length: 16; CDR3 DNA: TGCAGTGCTAGAGCCCGGGTGGGTGGGGCCCTAGATACGCAGTATTTT; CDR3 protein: CSARARVGGALDTQYF
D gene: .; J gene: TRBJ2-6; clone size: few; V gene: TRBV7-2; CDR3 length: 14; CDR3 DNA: TGTGCCAGCAGCGAGGGTTTCGGGGCCAACGTCCTGACTTTC; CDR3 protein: CASSEGFGANVLTF
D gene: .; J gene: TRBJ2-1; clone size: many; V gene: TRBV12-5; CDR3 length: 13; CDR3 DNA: TGTGCTAGTGGGGACGGCGTTTACAATGAGCAGTTCTTC; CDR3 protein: CASGDGVYNEQFF
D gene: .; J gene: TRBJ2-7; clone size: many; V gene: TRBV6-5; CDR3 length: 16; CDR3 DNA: TGTGCCAGCAGTCCACTTCCGGGACATGGCTCCTACGAGCAGTACTTC; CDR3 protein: CASSPLPGHGSYEQYF
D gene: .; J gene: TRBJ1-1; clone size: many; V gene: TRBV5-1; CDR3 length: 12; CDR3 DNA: TGCGCCAGCAGCCCCCCGGGAACTGAAGCTTTCTTT; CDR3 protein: CASSPPGTEAFF
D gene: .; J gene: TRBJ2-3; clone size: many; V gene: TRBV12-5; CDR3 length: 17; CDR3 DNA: TGTGCTAGTGGTTTGCCCCCCGGGGGCGGGGGCCCAGATACGCAGTATTTT; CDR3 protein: CASGLPPGGGGPDTQYF
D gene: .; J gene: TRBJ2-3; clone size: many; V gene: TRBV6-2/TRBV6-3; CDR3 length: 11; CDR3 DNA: TGTGCCAGCGGAGAGACAGATACGCAGTATTTT; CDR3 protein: CASGETDTQYF
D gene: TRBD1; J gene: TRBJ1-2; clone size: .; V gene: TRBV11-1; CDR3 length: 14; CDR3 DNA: TGTGCCAGCAGCTCGACAGGGAACGCCTATGGCTACACCTTC; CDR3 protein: CASSSTGNAYGYTF
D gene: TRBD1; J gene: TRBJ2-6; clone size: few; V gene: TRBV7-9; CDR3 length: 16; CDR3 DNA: TGTGCCAGCAGCCCCCCGACAGGGCCTGGGGCCAACGTCCTGACTTTC; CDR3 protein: CASSPPTGPGANVLTF
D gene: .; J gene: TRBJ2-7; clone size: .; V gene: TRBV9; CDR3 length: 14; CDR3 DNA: TGTGCCAGCAGCGTAGAGGATAGCGCCTACGAGCAGTACTTC; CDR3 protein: CASSVEDSAYEQYF
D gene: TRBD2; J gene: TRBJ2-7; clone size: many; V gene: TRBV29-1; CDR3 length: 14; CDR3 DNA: TGCAGCGTTGGGACTAGCGGGAGTCTCTACGAGCAGTACTTC; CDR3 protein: CSVGTSGSLYEQYF
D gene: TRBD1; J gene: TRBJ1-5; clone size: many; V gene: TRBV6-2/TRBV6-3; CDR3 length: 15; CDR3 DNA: TGTGCCAGCAGCAAGGACAGGGTACGAGGACAGCCCCAGCATTTT; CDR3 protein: CASSKDRVRGQPQHF